This TCR beta chain originates from a study of siplizumab effects on memory and regulatory T cells. Overall study findings and caveats: Both greater diversity than memory cells and a major contribution to the alloresponse seemed to characterize naive T cells. An assignable phenotype, naive or memory, was missing from roughly 78-96% of proliferating CD4+ or CD8+ clones. For mappable alloreactive CD4+ clones, the mean Treg-derived fraction was around 69% with siplizumab and about 26% in controls. Confirmatory evidence of suppressive function in proliferating siplizumab-culture Tregs was not obtained.

Germline CDR1 and CDR2: MDHEN and SYDVKM. This CDR3 comprises 13 residues. This clone came up once. Its antigen is undetermined. At one end the junction does not follow the germline gene, possibly because of a read error. Repertoires were generated with immunoSEQ multiplex PCR, while TCRdb's copy carries only in-frame clones and drops some. Among nearly 85,000 clones listed, approximately 88% were seen once. This receptor was identified in a human donor in good health. V and J are TRBV28 and TRBJ1-1; TRBD1 matches at 8 bases. Sequenced sample: Tregs sorted from blood. In nucleotides, the CDR3 is TGTGCCAGCCGCCGACAGGGGAAACCTGAGGCTTTCTTT. This codes for CASRRQGKPEAFF.